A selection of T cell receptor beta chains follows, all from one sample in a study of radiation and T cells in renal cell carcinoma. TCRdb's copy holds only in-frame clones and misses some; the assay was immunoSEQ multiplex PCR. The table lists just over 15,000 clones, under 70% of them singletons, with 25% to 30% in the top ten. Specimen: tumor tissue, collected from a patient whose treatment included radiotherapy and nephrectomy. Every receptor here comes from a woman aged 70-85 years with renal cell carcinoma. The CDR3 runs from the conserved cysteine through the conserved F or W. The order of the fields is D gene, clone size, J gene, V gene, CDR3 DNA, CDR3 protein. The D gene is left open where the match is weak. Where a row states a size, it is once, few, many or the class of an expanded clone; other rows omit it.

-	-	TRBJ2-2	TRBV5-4	TGTGCCACCCCGCGTGAGGGCGGCACCGGGGAGCTGTTTTTT	CATPREGGTGELFF
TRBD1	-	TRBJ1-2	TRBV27	TGTGCCAGCAGTTTCGCGGACAGGACGTATGGCTACACCTTC	CASSFADRTYGYTF
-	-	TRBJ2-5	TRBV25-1	TGTGCCAGCAGTGAATACCCAGGCCCGGGGCAAGAGACCCAGTACTTC	CASSEYPGPGQETQYF
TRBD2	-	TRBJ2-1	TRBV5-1	TGCGCCAGCAGCTTGGGTAGCGGGGGGGCAATTTACAATGAGCAGTTCTTC	CASSLGSGGAIYNEQFF
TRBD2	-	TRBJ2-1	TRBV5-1	TGCGCCAGCAGCTTGAGTACTAGCGGAGCCAATGAGCAGTTCTTC	CASSLSTSGANEQFF
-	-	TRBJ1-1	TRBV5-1	TGCGCCAGCAGCCTAACAGTGAACACTGAAGCTTTCTTT	CASSLTVNTEAFF
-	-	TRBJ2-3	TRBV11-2	TGTGCCAGCAGCTTTCAGCAATACACAGATACGCAGTATTTT	CASSFQQYTDTQYF
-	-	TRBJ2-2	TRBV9	TGTGCCAGCAGCACAGGGCATGGGTACGGGGAGCTGTTTTTT	CASSTGHGYGELFF
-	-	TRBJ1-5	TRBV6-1	TGTGCCAGCAGTGAGGGGCAGGTGATGGTGCCCCAGCATTTT	CASSEGQVMVPQHF
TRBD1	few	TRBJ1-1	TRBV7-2	TGTGCCAGCAGCCCCGGGACAGCTAACACTGAAGCTTTCTTT	CASSPGTANTEAFF
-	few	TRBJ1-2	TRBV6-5	TGTGCCAGCAGTCGGGCCAGGAACGGGTATGGCTACACCTTC	CASSRARNGYGYTF
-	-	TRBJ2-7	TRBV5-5	TGTGCCAGCAGCTCACAGGGAGGGTTTTACGAGCAGTACTTC	CASSSQGGFYEQYF
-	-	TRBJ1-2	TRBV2	TGTGCCAGCAGTCTCCTGGGCACATTCTCTAACTATGGCTACACCTTC	CASSLLGTFSNYGYTF
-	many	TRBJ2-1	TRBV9	TGTGCCAGCAGCGTAGACCTAGCGCCCTGGAAGAAGTTCTTC	CASSVDLAPWKKFF
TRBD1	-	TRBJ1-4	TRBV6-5	TGTGCCAGCAGTTACTCGGGGACAGCGATTAATGAAAAACTGTTTTTT	CASSYSGTAINEKLFF
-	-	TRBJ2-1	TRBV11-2	TGTGCCAGCAGCTTTGTCTCCTACAATGAGCAGTTCTTC	CASSFVSYNEQFF
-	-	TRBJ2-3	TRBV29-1	TGCAGCACAGATACGCAGTATTTT	CSTDTQYF
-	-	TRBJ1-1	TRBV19	TGTGCCAGTAACGGCTGGAACACTGAAGCTTTCTTT	CASNGWNTEAFF
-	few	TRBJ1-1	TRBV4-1	TGCGCCAGCAGCCAAGTGGACAGCAGGGAGACTGAAGCTTTCTTT	CASSQVDSRETEAFF
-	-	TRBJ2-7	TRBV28	TGTGCCAGCTCAGGGGCAGTCGCCTACGAGCAGTACTTC	CASSGAVAYEQYF
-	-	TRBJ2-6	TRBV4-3	TGCGCCAGCAGCCAAGATGAGGGGGCTGGGGCCAACGTCCTGACTTTC	CASSQDEGAGANVLTF
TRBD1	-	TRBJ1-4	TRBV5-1	TGCGCCAGCAGCCTAGGGGACAGGTCAACTAATGAAAAACTGTTTTTT	CASSLGDRSTNEKLFF
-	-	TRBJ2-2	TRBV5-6	TGTGCCAGCAGCTTTAATTTGGGACAAAACACCGGGGAGCTGTTTTTT	CASSFNLGQNTGELFF
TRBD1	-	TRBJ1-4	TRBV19	TGTGCCAGTAGCGACAGGGGGGCTAATGAAAAACTGTTTTTT	CASSDRGANEKLFF
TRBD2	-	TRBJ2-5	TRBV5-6	TGTGCCAGCAGCTTGCGACCGGGACTAGCGGGAGAGACCCAGTACTTC	CASSLRPGLAGETQYF
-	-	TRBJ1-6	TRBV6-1	TGTGCCAGCAAGGGGACTACTAATTCACCCCTCCACTTT	CASKGTTNSPLHF
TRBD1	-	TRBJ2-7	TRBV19	TGTGCCAGTTCCCCGGACAGGGCCCTTTTTGACTCCGAGCAGTACTTC	CASSPDRALFDSEQYF
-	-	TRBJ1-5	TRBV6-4	TGTGCCAGCATCCCATGCTACGGGGAAAGGGATCAGCCCCAGCATTTT	CASIPCYGERDQPQHF
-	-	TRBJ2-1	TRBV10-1	TGCGCCAGCAGTGTTGCCAATCGCGATGAGCAGTTCTTC	CASSVANRDEQFF